The clone carrying this T cell receptor (beta chain) was counted ten times or more. Its matching antigen is unknown. The entry originates in a study of CD8 T cells in ankylosing spondylitis. Whole-study findings and limits: Disease-associated clones were CD8+ and fairly uncommon in peripheral blood.

Using its own MiXCR run on the 5' RACE reads, TCRdb lists one record per CDR3 protein. The sample comprises around 330,000 distinct CDR3 sequences, 11% of which are singletons, and about a tenth rests with the top ten. This sequence originates from a female donor with ankylosing spondylitis or in good health (not recorded which). Sequencing input: blood, either unsorted or a sorted T cell fraction (not recorded which).

DNA of the CDR3: TGCGCCAGCAGCCCGACACAGGGTGTATACGAGCAGTACTTC. It translates to CASSPTQGVYEQYF. V gene TRBV5-1 combines with J gene TRBJ2-7, with D possibly matching TRBD1 (6 bases). Trimming pared 4 bases from V and 4 bases from J, leaving 15 bases between. Germline CDR1 and CDR2: SGHRS and YFSETQ. The CDR3 consists of 14 residues.